This entry features one T cell receptor beta chain sequence. There is no known antigen for this receptor. No much larger clonotype is one base removed from it; base qualities were not supplied. The collaborating institutions used their own protocols to collect whole blood in K2EDTA tubes. Collaborator samples were shipped for TCRbeta analysis as frozen whole blood, isolated PBMCs, or DNA extracted from either sample type. This sample was taken from a study of blood T cell repertoires in COVID-19 (dated by TCRdb to about 2020). Regarding the study in general: Collaborator samples came from the United States, Italy and Spain and covered acute and convalescent phases of COVID-19. The prospective study material was composed of cDNA or gDNA derived from T cells, B-cell-depleted T cells, or PBMCs. Subjects who had been exposed to COVID-19, were actively infected with it, or had recovered from it provided the deeply sampled blood TCRbeta repertoires that made up the dataset. A freely available public database, intended as a resource for researchers studying the immune response to SARS-CoV-2, is where the repertoires were released. The samples were drawn from the first 160 participants of the ongoing ImmuneRACE study and from roughly 1,300 subjects provided by 6 global collaborators. A de-identified subject ID, COVID-19 status, age in years and sex were almost always included in the sample metadata. HLA class I and class II types, where available, came from metadata supplied by the sample provider rather than from assay-based typing.

The immunoSEQ Assay, a bias-controlled multiplex PCR, was used to amplify TCRbeta CDR3 regions from genomic DNA. In the authors' own workflow: The number of nucleated cells in each sample was estimated from the amplification of reference gene primers within the assay. To quantify the absolute abundance of each unique TCRbeta CDR3 rearrangement, sequence reads were collapsed and filtered. Productive Simpson clonality was computed per sample as the square root of Simpson's diversity index over productive rearrangements. TCRdb provides this immuneACCESS table in a form limited to in-frame rearrangements. Some clones are lacking; in checked studies, under half of them reflect an unresolved V gene, and why the rest are absent is not known. The DNA gave D and trimming, while V, J and clone size come from that table. The sample contains more than 140,000 clones, approximately 80% of them found a single time. The ten biggest clones cover about 7.8% of the sample.

Points the paper makes about the study in general: How much clinical and demographic metadata was included differed by source and by participant, and the metadata was provided uncurated.

Clipping removes 10 bases from V and 7 bases from J, with 8 as the unmatched junction base count. The cysteine opens and the phenylalanine closes a CDR3 of 12 amino acids. The sequence is cut down to CDR3 DNA, 36 bases in frame from base 1. As encoded in the germline V gene, CDR1 is SGHAT while CDR2 is FQNNGV. The sequencing input was peripheral blood. This clonotype originated in a woman between 45 and 60 years old in a cohort sampled during active or convalescent COVID-19. This chain is built from TRBV11-2 and TRBJ1-1, with 8 central nucleotides matching TRBD1. The DNA sequence is TGTGCCACCGAGGGACAGGACAATGAAGCTTTCTTT. It codes for CATEGQDNEAFF.